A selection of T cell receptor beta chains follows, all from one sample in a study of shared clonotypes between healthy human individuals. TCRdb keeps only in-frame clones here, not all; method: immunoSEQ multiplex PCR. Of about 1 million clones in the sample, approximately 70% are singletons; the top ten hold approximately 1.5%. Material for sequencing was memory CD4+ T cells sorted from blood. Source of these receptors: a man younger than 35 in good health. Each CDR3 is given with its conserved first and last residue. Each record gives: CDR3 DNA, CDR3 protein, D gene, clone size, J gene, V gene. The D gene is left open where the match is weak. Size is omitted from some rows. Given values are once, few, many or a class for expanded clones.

cdr3_nt: TGTGCCAGCAGCTTACGGACTAGCGGGATCCGGGAGCAGTTCTTC
cdr3_aa: CASSLRTSGIREQFF
d_call: TRBD2
clone_size: .
j_call: TRBJ2-1
v_call: TRBV7-2

cdr3_nt: TGCGCCAGCAGCTTGAGCGACCTAAGCAATCAGCCCCAGCATTTT
cdr3_aa: CASSLSDLSNQPQHF
d_call: .
clone_size: .
j_call: TRBJ1-5
v_call: TRBV5-1

cdr3_nt: TGTGCCTGGAGTGTCGGGGGTGGGAAGACCCAGTACTTC
cdr3_aa: CAWSVGGGKTQYF
d_call: .
clone_size: .
j_call: TRBJ2-5
v_call: TRBV30

cdr3_nt: TGTGCCAGCAGCCCCAGTGATTCGCTAGCCTACGAGCAGTACTTC
cdr3_aa: CASSPSDSLAYEQYF
d_call: .
clone_size: .
j_call: TRBJ2-7
v_call: TRBV7-2

cdr3_nt: TGTGCCAGCAGCCCCCCCTCCAGAGACTCTGGAAACACCATATATTTT
cdr3_aa: CASSPPSRDSGNTIYF
d_call: .
clone_size: .
j_call: TRBJ1-3
v_call: TRBV7-6

cdr3_nt: TGTGCCAGCAGCGCCAGGGGTAGCGGGGGGACCGGGGAGCTGTTTTTT
cdr3_aa: CASSARGSGGTGELFF
d_call: TRBD2
clone_size: .
j_call: TRBJ2-2
v_call: TRBV9

cdr3_nt: TGTGCCAGCAGCTTAGGATTTCTACAGAACACTGAAGCTTTCTTT
cdr3_aa: CASSLGFLQNTEAFF
d_call: .
clone_size: .
j_call: TRBJ1-1
v_call: TRBV7-2

cdr3_nt: TGTGCCAGTAGTTCCGGGACAGGGGGTAATTCACCCCTCCACTTT
cdr3_aa: CASSSGTGGNSPLHF
d_call: TRBD1
clone_size: few
j_call: TRBJ1-6
v_call: TRBV19

cdr3_nt: TGTGCCAGCAGGCTACAGGGGAACACTGAAGCTTTCTTT
cdr3_aa: CASRLQGNTEAFF
d_call: .
clone_size: .
j_call: TRBJ1-1
v_call: TRBV2

cdr3_nt: TGTGCCAGCAGTGGGGCAACTCTGGGGGAGACCCAGTACTTC
cdr3_aa: CASSGATLGETQYF
d_call: .
clone_size: .
j_call: TRBJ2-5
v_call: TRBV6-1

cdr3_nt: TGTGCCAGCAGTAATGACAGGGGGCGAGGTGATGAGCAGTTCTTC
cdr3_aa: CASSNDRGRGDEQFF
d_call: TRBD1
clone_size: many
j_call: TRBJ2-1
v_call: TRBV28

cdr3_nt: TGTGCCAGCAGCTTATTGGGGTTTGAAGCTTTCTTT
cdr3_aa: CASSLLGFEAFF
d_call: .
clone_size: .
j_call: TRBJ1-1
v_call: TRBV7-2

cdr3_nt: TGTGCCAGCAGCTTAGGGTCGGCAGGGGCCAAAAACATTCAGTACTTC
cdr3_aa: CASSLGSAGAKNIQYF
d_call: .
clone_size: .
j_call: TRBJ2-4
v_call: TRBV7-2

cdr3_nt: TGCGCCAGCCCGTTCGGGACCTCCTACGAGCAGTACTTC
cdr3_aa: CASPFGTSYEQYF
d_call: .
clone_size: .
j_call: TRBJ2-7
v_call: TRBV10-1

cdr3_nt: TGTGCCTGGAGTGTACTTCGGGGGTCTGAAGCTTTCTTT
cdr3_aa: CAWSVLRGSEAFF
d_call: .
clone_size: .
j_call: TRBJ1-1
v_call: TRBV30

cdr3_nt: TGTGCCAGCAGCCCAAACGGGGGACTAGCGGGAGCCTACGAGCAGTACTTC
cdr3_aa: CASSPNGGLAGAYEQYF
d_call: TRBD2
clone_size: .
j_call: TRBJ2-7
v_call: TRBV9

cdr3_nt: TGTGCCAGCAGCTTAGCAGGGACTAGCTTGGAGACCCAGTACTTC
cdr3_aa: CASSLAGTSLETQYF
d_call: TRBD2
clone_size: .
j_call: TRBJ2-5
v_call: TRBV7-2